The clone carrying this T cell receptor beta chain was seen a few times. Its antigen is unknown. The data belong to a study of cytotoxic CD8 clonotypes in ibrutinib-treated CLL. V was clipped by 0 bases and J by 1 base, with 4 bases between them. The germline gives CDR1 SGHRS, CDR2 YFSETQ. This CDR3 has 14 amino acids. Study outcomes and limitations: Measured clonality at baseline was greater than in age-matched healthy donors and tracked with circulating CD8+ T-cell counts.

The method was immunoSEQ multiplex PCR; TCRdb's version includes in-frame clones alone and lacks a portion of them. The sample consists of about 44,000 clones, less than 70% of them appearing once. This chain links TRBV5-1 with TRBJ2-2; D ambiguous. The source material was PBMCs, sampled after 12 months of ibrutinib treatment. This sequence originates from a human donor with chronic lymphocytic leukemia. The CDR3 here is CASSLVGNTGELFF. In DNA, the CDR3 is TGCGCCAGCAGCTTGGTGGGGAACACCGGGGAGCTGTTTTTT.